A single sample is the source of the 24 T cell receptor beta chains below, sequenced in a study of CD8 T cells in cerebrospinal fluid in Alzheimer's disease. No DNA is given; TCRdb re-called the 10x single-cell sequencing reads and lists each CDR3 protein once. The sample's table shows approximately 780 distinct CDR3 sequences. Input material: cerebrospinal fluid. These receptors were collected from a human donor with Parkinson's disease.

By frequency, this clonotype registers medium-sized. The chain joins TRBV5-4 to TRBJ2-1; there is no DNA to check the TCRdb D call of TRBD1. The germline V gene encodes CDR1 SGHNT and CDR2 YYREEE (reference sequence). CDR3 size: 17 residues. The CDR3 spells CASSLRGVAASYNEQFF.

This clonotype is called large based on its frequency. The chain is built from TRBV6-5 and TRBJ1-1. The CDR3 has 15 residues. Germline V gene sequence: CDR1 MNHEY, CDR2 SVGAGI. The CDR3 sequence: CASSYSGILNTEAFF.

Its frequency marks this clonotype as medium-sized. V is TRBV7-3 and J is TRBJ2-3; TCRdb picks TRBD2, but there is no DNA to check that call. The CDR3 sequence is 16 residues long. Germline V gives CDR1 SGHTA, CDR2 FQGTGA. CDR3 amino acids: CASSSLAGGNTDTQYF.

This clonotype shows up as large (0.1 to 1%) by frequency. The chain couples TRBV7-9 to TRBJ1-2; the D gene TCRdb calls, TRBD1, cannot be checked with no DNA. Germline V lookup: CDR1 SEHNR, CDR2 FQNEAQ (reference sequence). This CDR3 spans 16 amino acids. This CDR3 is CASSLATTGDNYGYTF.

By frequency, this clonotype registers large. V usage is TRBV6-1 and J usage is TRBJ2-2; TCRdb's assignment of TRBD1 cannot be checked, as there is no DNA. The CDR3 sequence is 16 residues long. Germline V gives CDR1 MNHNS, CDR2 SASEGT. The CDR3 region is CASSDGTRRNTGELFF.

By frequency, this clonotype registers medium-sized. The J gene is TRBJ1-5, the V gene TRBV6-6; the TRBD1 assignment by TCRdb is unverifiable without DNA. The CDR3 has 15 residues. The germline V gene encodes CDR1 MNHNY and CDR2 SVGAGI (reference sequence). The CDR3 region is CASSYGAYSNQPQHF.

This clonotype is classed as medium-sized by frequency. CDR3 loop: CASSQEEGRVNGAFF. The chain links TRBV4-3 to TRBJ1-1. CDR1 LGHNA and CDR2 YSLEER come from the germline V gene. The CDR3 length is 15 residues.

This clonotype counts as medium-sized by frequency. The chain employs TRBV3-2 and TRBJ2-7; TCRdb's D gene call, TRBD1, goes unchecked for lack of DNA. TRBV3-2 constitutes a pseudogene. The CDR3 totals 11 residues. The CDR3 spells CASSHRTHRYF.

Judged by frequency, this clonotype is large. V gene TRBV10-3 combines with J gene TRBJ2-3. The CDR3 contains 15 residues. Germline assignment: CDR1 ENHRY and CDR2 SYGVKD. CDR3 loop: CAISDGPRGTDTQYF.

Measured by frequency, this clonotype is medium-sized (0.01 to 0.1%). CDR3 protein: CASSNLGGLGSPLHF. The genes are TRBV5-5 and TRBJ1-6; TCRdb returns TRBD1, unconfirmable since there is no DNA. In germline, CDR1 is SGHKS, CDR2 YYEKEE (reference sequence). The CDR3 spans 15 residues.

Considering frequency, this clonotype is large. This chain joins TRBV20-1 and TRBJ2-7. The CDR3 consists of 13 residues. Germline V lookup: CDR1 DFQATT, CDR2 SNEGSKA (reference sequence). The CDR3 loop is CSVYREAAYEQYF.

The chain combines TRBV11-3 with TRBJ1-2; TCRdb's assignment of TRBD1 cannot be checked, as there is no DNA. This CDR3 has 14 amino acids. Germline CDR1 is SGHNT and CDR2 is YENEEA. The CDR3: CASSWTGDDYGYTF.

The chain employs TRBV5-4 and TRBJ2-3. The germline CDR1 and CDR2 sequences are SGHNT and YYREEE (reference sequence). This CDR3 spans 11 amino acids. The CDR3 protein is CASALGDTQYF.

By frequency, this clonotype is medium-sized. The rearrangement links TRBV7-3 to TRBJ2-2. The germline CDR1 and CDR2 sequences are SGHTA and FQGTGA. The CDR3 contains 13 residues. This CDR3 reads CASSFSNTGELFF.

This clonotype is medium-sized (0.01 to 0.1%) by frequency. The chain recombines TRBV4-2 with TRBJ2-3; the D call of TRBD2 rests on TCRdb alone, since no DNA is present to check it. CDR1 and CDR2 (germline): LGHNA, YNFKEQ. The CDR3 sequence is 16 residues long. The CDR3: CASSQDWSGGADTQYF.

According to its frequency, this clonotype is large (0.1 to 1%). The V call is TRBV7-2, the J call TRBJ2-2. Looked up from germline, CDR1 is SGHTA and CDR2 is FQGNSA. This CDR3 is 16 amino acids long. The CDR3 is CASSNYLESNTGELFF.

This clonotype is labeled medium-sized based on frequency. The V gene is TRBV20-1, the J gene TRBJ2-4; TCRdb selects TRBD2, and the lack of DNA leaves this call unchecked. This CDR3 is 18 amino acids long. Germline V gene sequence: CDR1 DFQATT, CDR2 SNEGSKA (reference sequence). The chain's CDR3 is CSARDRDSSARAKNIQYF.

This clonotype counts as large by frequency. This chain connects TRBV7-2 to TRBJ2-1; checking the TCRdb D call of TRBD2 is not possible without DNA. The CDR3 is made up of 14 amino acids. Looked up from germline, CDR1 is SGHTA and CDR2 is FQGNSA. This chain's CDR3 is CASSLELAGGLGFF. The full variable domain, in which reference TRBV7-2 and TRBJ2-1 provide the parts outside the CDR3, is GAGVSQSPSNKVTEKGKDVELRCDPISGHTALYWYRQSLGQGLEFLIYFQGNSAPDKSGLPSDRFSAERTGGSVSTLTIQRTQQEDSAVYLCASSLELAGGLGFFGPGTRLTVL.

Considering frequency, this clonotype is medium-sized. V gene TRBV19 combines with J gene TRBJ2-7; TCRdb designates TRBD1, a call that cannot be tested without DNA. The CDR3 spans 13 residues. Germline V gives CDR1 LNHDA, CDR2 SQIVND (reference sequence). The CDR3 loop is CASSIRGQDEQYF.

This clonotype is classed as large (0.1 to 1%) by frequency. The V gene is TRBV3-1, the J gene TRBJ1-6; TCRdb returns TRBD1, unconfirmable since there is no DNA. Germline CDR1 is LGHDT and CDR2 is YNNKEL (reference sequence). The CDR3 has 14 residues. CDR3 protein: CASSTGQGRSPLHF.

In terms of frequency, this clonotype is medium-sized. The chain joins TRBV14 to TRBJ1-2; as DNA is missing, the TRBD1 call by TCRdb cannot be tested. The CDR3 loop spans 15 amino acids. CDR1 and CDR2 from the germline V gene are SGHDN and FVKESK. The CDR3 here is CASSQDGGSTYGYTF.

In terms of frequency, this clonotype is medium-sized (0.01 to 0.1%). The chain has TRBV7-9 and TRBJ2-2; with no DNA, the TCRdb D assignment of TRBD1 cannot be verified. The V gene's germline CDR1 is SEHNR and CDR2 FQNEAQ (reference sequence). This CDR3 contains 16 residues. This CDR3 is CASSLGGTLDTGELFF. The full variable domain, its missing parts supplied by reference TRBV7-9 and TRBJ2-2, is DTGVSQNPRHKITKRGQNVTFRCDPISEHNRLYWYRQTLGQGPEFLTYFQNEAQLEKSRLLSDRFSAERPKGSFSTLEIQRTEQGDSAMYLCASSLGGTLDTGELFFGEGSRLTVL.

This clonotype is large by frequency. The chain carries TRBV7-2 and TRBJ2-7; TCRdb's D call of TRBD1 is untestable without DNA. The CDR3 has 15 residues. Germline CDR1 is SGHTA and CDR2 is FQGNSA. CDR3 sequence reads: CASSPQTGPAYEQYF.

By frequency, this clonotype is medium-sized. This chain connects TRBV7-6 to TRBJ1-2; TCRdb gives TRBD1 as the D gene, but with no DNA this cannot be confirmed. The CDR3 is made up of 16 amino acids. Germline V gives CDR1 SGHVS, CDR2 FNYEAQ. The CDR3 loop reads CASSLGSAGSSYGYTF.